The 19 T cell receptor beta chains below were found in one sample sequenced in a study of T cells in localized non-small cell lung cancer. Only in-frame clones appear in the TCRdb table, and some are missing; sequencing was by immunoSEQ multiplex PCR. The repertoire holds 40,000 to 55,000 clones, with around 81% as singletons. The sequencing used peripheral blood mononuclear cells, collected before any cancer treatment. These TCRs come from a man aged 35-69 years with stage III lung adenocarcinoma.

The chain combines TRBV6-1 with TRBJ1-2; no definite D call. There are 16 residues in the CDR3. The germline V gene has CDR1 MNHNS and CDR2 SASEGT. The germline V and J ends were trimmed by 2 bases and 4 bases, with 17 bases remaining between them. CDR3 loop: CASSEFFRDSPYGYTF. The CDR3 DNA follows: TGTGCCAGCAGTGAATTTTTCCGAGACTCTCCCTATGGCTACACCTTC.

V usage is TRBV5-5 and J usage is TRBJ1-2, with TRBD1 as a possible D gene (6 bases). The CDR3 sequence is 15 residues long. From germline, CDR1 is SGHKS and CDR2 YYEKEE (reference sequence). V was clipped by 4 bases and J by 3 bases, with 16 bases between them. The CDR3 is CASSLGQGKDYGYTF. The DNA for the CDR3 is TGTGCCAGCAGCCTGGGTCAGGGGAAGGACTATGGCTACACCTTC.

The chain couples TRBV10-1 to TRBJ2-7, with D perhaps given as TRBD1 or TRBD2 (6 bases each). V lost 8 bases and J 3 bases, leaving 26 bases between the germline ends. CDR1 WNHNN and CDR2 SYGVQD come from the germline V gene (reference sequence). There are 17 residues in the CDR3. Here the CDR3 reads CASVAEQGTLAYYEQYF. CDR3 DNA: TGCGCCAGCGTGGCGGAGCAGGGGACTCTCGCCTACTACGAGCAGTACTTC.

The CDR3 DNA is TGTGCCAGCAGTGGGACAGGGGTAGTAGAAGAGACCCAGTACTTC. Protein sequence: CASSGTGVVEETQYF. The chain combines TRBV28 with TRBJ2-5; TRBD1 matches at 10 bases. Unmatched junction bases numbered 6, after V lost 5 bases and J lost 3 bases. Germline V gives CDR1 MDHEN, CDR2 SYDVKM. The CDR3 consists of 15 residues.

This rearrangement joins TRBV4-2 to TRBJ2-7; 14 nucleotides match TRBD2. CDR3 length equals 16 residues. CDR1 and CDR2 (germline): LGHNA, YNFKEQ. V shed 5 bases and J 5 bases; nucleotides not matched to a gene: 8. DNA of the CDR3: TGTGCCAGCAGCTTGGTGGGGACTAGCGGGGGAGACGAGCAGTACTTC. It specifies CASSLVGTSGGDEQYF.

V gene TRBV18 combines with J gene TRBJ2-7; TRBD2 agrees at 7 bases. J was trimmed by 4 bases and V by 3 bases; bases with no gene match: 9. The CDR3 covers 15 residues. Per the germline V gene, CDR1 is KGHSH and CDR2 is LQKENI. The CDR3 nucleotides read TGTGCCAGCTCACCCCCTCAACGGGAGGTTTACGAGCAGTACTTC. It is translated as CASSPPQREVYEQYF.

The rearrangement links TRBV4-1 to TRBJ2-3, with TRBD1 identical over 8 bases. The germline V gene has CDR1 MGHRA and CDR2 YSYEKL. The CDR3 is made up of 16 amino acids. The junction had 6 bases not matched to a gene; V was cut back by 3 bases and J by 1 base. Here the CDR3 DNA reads TGCGCCAGCAGCCAGCAGACAGGGGTGGGCACAGATACGCAGTATTTT. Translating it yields CASSQQTGVGTDTQYF.

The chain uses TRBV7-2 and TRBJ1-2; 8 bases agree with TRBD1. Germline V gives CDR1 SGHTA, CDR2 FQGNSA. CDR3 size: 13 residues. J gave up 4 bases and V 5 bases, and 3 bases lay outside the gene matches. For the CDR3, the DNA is TGTGCCAGCAGCCAAGGACAGGGCTATGGCTACACCTTC. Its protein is CASSQGQGYGYTF.

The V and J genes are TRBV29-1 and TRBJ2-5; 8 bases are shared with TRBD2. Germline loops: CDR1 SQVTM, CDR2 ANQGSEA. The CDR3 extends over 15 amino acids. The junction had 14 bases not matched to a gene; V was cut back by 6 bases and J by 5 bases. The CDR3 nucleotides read TGCAGCGTGGCAGAAATACTAGCGGTGTTGGAGACCCAGTACTTC. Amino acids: CSVAEILAVLETQYF.

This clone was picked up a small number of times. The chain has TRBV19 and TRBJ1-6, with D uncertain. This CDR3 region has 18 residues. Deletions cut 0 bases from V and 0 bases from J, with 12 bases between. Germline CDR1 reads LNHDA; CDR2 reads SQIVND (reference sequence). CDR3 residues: CASSIDRQTSSYNSPLHF. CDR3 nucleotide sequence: TGTGCCAGTAGTATAGATCGGCAGACGAGCTCCTATAATTCACCCCTCCACTTT. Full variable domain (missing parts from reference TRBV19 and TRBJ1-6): DGGITQSPKYLFRKEGQNVTLSCEQNLNHDAMYWYRQDPGQGLRLIYYSQIVNDFQKGDIAEGYSVSREKKESFPLTVTSAQKNPTAFYLCASSIDRQTSSYNSPLHFGNGTRLTVT.

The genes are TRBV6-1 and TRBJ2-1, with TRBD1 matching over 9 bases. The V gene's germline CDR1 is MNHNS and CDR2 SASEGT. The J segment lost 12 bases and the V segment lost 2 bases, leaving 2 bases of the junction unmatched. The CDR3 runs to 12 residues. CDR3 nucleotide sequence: TGTGCCAGCAGTGAAATGGACAGGGGGCAGTTCTTC. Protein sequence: CASSEMDRGQFF.

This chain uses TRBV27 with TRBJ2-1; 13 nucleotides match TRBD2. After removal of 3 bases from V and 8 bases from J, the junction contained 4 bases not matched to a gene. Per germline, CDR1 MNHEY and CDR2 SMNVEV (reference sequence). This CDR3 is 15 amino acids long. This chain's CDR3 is CASSFQLAGGDEQFF. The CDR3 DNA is TGTGCCAGCAGTTTCCAACTAGCGGGGGGGGATGAGCAGTTCTTC.

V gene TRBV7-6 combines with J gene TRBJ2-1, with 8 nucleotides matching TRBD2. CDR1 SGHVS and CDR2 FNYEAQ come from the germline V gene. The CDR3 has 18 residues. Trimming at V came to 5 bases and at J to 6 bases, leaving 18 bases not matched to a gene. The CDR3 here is CASSAYYGGADLVNEQFF. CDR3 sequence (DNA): TGTGCCAGCAGCGCATATTACGGGGGGGCCGATTTGGTCAATGAGCAGTTCTTC.

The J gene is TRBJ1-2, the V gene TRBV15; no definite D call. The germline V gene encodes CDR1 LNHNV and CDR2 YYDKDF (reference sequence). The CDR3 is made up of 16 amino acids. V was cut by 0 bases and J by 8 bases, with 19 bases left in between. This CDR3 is CATSRDQSWWAEGYTF. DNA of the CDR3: TGTGCCACCAGCAGAGATCAGAGCTGGTGGGCGGAGGGCTACACCTTC.

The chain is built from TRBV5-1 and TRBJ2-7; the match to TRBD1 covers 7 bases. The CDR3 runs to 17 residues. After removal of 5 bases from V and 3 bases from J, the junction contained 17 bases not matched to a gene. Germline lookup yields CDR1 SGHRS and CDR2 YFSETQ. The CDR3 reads CASRSGTVTLGDYEQYF. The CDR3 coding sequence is TGCGCCAGCAGGTCAGGGACAGTCACTCTGGGGGACTACGAGCAGTACTTC.

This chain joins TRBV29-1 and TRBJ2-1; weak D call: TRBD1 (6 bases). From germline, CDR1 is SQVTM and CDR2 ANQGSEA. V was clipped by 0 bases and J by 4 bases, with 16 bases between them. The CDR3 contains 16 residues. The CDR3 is CSVEDLQGFLYNEQFF. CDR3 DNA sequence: TGCAGCGTTGAAGATCTTCAGGGGTTCTTATACAATGAGCAGTTCTTC.

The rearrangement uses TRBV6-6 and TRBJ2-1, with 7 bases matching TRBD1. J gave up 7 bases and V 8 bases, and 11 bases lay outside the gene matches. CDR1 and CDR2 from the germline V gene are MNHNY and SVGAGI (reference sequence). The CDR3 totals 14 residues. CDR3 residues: CASGDEGTENEQFF. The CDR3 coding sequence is TGTGCCAGCGGGGACGAGGGGACAGAAAATGAGCAGTTCTTC.

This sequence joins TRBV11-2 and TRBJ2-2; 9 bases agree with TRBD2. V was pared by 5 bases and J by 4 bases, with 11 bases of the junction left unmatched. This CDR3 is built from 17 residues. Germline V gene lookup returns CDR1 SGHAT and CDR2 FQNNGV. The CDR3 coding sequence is TGTGCCAGCAGCCTATATTTAGCGGGGGAAGTCACCGGGGAGCTGTTTTTT. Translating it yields CASSLYLAGEVTGELFF.

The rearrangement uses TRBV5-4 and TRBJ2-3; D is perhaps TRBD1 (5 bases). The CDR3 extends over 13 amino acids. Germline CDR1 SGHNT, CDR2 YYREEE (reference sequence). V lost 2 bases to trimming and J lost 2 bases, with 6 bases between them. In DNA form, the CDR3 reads TGTGCCAGCAGCTTTGGACACACAGATACGCAGTATTTT. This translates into CASSFGHTDTQYF.